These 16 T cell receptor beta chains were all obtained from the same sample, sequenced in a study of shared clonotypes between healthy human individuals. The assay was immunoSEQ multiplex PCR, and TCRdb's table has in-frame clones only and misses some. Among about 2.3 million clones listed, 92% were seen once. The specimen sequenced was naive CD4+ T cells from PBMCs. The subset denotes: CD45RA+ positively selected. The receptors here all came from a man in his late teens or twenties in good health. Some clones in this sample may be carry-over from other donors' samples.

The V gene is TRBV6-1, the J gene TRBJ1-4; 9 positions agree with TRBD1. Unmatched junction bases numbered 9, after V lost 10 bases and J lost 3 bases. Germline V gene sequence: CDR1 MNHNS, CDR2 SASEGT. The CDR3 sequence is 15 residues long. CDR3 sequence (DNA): TGTGCCACCCGGATACAGGGGGCGGCTAATGAAAAACTGTTTTTT. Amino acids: CATRIQGAANEKLFF.

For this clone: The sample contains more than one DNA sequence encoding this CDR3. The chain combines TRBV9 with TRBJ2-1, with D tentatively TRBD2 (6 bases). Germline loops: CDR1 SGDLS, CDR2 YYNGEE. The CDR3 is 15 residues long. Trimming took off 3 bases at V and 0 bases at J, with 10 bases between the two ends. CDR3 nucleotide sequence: TGTGCCAGCAGCGGTAGCGGTAGCTCCTACAATGAGCAGTTCTTC. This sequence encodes CASSGSGSSYNEQFF.

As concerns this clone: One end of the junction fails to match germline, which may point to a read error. As DNA, the CDR3 is TGTGCCAGCAGTACACTAGCGGGAGTTCCCGGGGAGCTGTTTTTT. Translated, it gives CASSTLAGVPGELFF. The chain carries TRBV19 and TRBJ2-2, with TRBD2 matching over 11 bases. The CDR3 totals 15 residues. CDR1 and CDR2 (germline): LNHDA, SQIVND (reference sequence).

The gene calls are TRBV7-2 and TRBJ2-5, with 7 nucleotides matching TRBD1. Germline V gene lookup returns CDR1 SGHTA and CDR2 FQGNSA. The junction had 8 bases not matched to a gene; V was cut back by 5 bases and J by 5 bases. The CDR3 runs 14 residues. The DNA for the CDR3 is TGTGCCAGCAGCCGAGACAGGGACCGGGAGACCCAGTACTTC. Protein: CASSRDRDRETQYF.

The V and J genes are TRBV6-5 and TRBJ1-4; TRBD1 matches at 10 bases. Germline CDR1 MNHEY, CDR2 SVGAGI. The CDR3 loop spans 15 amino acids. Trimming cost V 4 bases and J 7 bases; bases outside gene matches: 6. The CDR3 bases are TGTGCCAGCAGTTCGAGCCGGACAGGGGGTGAAAAACTGTTTTTT. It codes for CASSSSRTGGEKLFF.

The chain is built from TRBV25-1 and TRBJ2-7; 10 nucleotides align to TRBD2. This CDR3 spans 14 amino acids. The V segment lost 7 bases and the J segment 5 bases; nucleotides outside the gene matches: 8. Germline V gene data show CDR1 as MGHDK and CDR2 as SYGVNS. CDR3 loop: CASTPASGSNEQYF. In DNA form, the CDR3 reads TGTGCCAGCACCCCCGCTAGCGGGAGTAACGAGCAGTACTTC.

The chain's CDR3 is CATSRVVRADQPQHF. CDR3 DNA: TGTGCCACCAGCAGAGTAGTCAGGGCCGATCAGCCCCAGCATTTT. The chain recombines TRBV15 with TRBJ1-5; D is perhaps TRBD1 (5 bases). The germline V gene encodes CDR1 LNHNV and CDR2 YYDKDF (reference sequence). This CDR3 contains 15 residues. Deletions cut 1 base from V and 5 bases from J, with 12 bases between.

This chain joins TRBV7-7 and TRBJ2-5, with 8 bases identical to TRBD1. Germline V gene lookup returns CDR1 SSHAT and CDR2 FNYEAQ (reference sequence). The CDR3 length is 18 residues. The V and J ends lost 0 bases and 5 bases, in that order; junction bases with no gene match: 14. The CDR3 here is CASSLAARTGSFRETQYF. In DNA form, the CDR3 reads TGTGCCAGCAGCTTAGCAGCAAGGACAGGGTCGTTCCGGGAGACCCAGTACTTC.

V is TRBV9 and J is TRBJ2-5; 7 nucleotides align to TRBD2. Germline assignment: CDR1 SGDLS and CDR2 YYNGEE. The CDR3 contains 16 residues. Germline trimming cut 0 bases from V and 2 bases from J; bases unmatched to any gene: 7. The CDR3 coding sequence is TGTGCCAGCAGCGTAGATGGGGGAGGGATTCAAGAGACCCAGTACTTC. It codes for CASSVDGGGIQETQYF.

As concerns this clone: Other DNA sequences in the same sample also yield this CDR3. CDR3 loop: CASSLAPTSGSYEQYF. Here the CDR3 DNA reads TGCGCCAGCAGCTTGGCCCCGACTAGCGGGAGCTACGAGCAGTACTTC. V is TRBV5-1 and J is TRBJ2-7, with TRBD2 matching 12 bases. There are 16 residues in the CDR3. With V trimmed by 0 bases and J by 3 bases, 4 bases remained unmatched. In germline, CDR1 is SGHRS, CDR2 YFSETQ.

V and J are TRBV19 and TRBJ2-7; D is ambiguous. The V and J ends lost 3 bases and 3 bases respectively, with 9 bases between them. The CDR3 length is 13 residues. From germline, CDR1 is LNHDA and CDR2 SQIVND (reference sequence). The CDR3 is CASSMRRDYEQYF. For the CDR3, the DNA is TGTGCCAGTAGTATGAGGCGAGACTACGAGCAGTACTTC.

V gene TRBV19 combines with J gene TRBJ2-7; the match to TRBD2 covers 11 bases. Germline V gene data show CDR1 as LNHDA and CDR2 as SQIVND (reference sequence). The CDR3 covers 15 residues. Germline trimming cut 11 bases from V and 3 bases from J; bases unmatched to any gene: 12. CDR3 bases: TGTGCCTCGAAGACCTTAGCGGGAGGGCTCTACGAGCAGTACTTC. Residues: CASKTLAGGLYEQYF.

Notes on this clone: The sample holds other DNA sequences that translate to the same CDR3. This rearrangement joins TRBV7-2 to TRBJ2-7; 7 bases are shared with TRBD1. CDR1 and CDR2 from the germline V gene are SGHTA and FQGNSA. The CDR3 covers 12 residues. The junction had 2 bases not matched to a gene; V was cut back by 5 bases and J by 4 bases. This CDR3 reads CASSRQGYEQYF. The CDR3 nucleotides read TGTGCCAGCAGCAGACAGGGATACGAGCAGTACTTC.

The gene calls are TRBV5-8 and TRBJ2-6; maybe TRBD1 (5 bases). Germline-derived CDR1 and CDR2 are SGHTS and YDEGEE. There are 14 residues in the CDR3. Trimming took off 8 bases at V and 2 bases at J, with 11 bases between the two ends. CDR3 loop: CARVRQPGANVLTF. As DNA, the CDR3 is TGTGCCAGGGTACGACAGCCTGGGGCCAACGTCCTGACTTTC.

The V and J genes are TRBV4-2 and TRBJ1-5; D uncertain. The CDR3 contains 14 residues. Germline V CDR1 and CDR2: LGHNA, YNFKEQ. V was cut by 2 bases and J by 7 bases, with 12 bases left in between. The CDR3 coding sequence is TGTGCCAGCAGCCAACGGGAGGCCAGCCAGCCCCAGCATTTT. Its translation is CASSQREASQPQHF.

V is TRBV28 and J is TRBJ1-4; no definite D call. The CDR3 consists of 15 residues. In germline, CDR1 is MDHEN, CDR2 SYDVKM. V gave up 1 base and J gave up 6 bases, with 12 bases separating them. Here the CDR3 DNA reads TGTGCCAGCAGTTTATTGATGGAGGAGGATGAAAAACTGTTTTTT. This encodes CASSLLMEEDEKLFF.